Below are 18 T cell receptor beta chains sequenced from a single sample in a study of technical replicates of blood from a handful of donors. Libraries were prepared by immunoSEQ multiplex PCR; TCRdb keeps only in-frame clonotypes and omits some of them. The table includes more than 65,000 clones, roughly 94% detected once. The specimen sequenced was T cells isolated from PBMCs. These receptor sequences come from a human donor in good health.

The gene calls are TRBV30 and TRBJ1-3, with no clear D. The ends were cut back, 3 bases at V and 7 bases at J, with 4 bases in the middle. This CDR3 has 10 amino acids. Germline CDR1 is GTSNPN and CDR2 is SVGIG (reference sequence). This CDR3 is CAWSRNTIYF. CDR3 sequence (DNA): TGTGCCTGGAGCAGGAACACCATATATTTT.

In nucleotides, the CDR3 is TGTGCCAGCGGAGACCACAGGGGTCCCTCCTACAATGAGCAGTTCTTC. Translation: CASGDHRGPSYNEQFF. The J gene is TRBJ2-1, the V gene TRBV6-6, with 7 bases that match TRBD1. The CDR3 runs to 16 residues. Trimming at V came to 8 bases and at J to 0 bases, leaving 10 bases not matched to a gene. Looked up from germline, CDR1 is MNHNY and CDR2 is SVGAGI (reference sequence).

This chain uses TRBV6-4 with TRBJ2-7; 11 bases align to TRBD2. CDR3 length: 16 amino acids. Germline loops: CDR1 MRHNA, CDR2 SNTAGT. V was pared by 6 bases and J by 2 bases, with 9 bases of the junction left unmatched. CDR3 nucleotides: TGTGCCAGCAGCGCCGACCGACTAGCGGGGACCTACGAGCAGTACTTC. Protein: CASSADRLAGTYEQYF.

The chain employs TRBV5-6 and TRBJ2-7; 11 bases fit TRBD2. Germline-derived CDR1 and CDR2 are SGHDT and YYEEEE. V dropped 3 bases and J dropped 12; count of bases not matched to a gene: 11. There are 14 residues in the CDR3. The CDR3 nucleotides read TGTGCCAGCAGCTGGACTGGGACTAGCGGCAATTGGTACTTC. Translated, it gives CASSWTGTSGNWYF.

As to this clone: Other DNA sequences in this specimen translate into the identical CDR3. CDR3: CASSFGQGQETQYF. CDR3 DNA: TGCGCCAGCAGCTTCGGACAGGGACAAGAGACCCAGTACTTC. The chain couples TRBV5-1 to TRBJ2-5; 8 nucleotides align to TRBD1. J gave up 2 bases and V 2 bases, and 2 bases lay outside the gene matches. The CDR3 is 14 amino acids. CDR1 is SGHRS and CDR2 is YFSETQ in the germline V gene.

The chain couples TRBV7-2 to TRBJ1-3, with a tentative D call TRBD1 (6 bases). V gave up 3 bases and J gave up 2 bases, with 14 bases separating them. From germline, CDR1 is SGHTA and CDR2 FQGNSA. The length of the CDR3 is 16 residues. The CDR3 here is CASSFAFTGPGNTIYF. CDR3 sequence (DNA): TGTGCCAGCAGCTTCGCATTTACAGGGCCTGGAAACACCATATATTTT.

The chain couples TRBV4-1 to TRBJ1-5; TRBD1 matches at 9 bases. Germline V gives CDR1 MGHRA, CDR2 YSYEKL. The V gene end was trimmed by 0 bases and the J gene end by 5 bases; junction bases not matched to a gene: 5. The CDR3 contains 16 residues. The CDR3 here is CASSQDLGTGYQPQHF. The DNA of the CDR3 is TGCGCCAGCAGCCAAGATCTAGGGACAGGGTATCAGCCCCAGCATTTT.

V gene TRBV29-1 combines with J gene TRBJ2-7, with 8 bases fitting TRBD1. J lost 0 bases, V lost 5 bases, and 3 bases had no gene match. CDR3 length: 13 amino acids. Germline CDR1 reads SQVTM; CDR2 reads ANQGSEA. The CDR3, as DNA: TGCAGCGTTTGGGACAGGAACTCCTACGAGCAGTACTTC. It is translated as CSVWDRNSYEQYF.

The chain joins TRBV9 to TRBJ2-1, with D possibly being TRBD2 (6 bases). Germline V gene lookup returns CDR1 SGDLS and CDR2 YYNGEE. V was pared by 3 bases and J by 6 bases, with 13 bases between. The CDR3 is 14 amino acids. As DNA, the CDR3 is TGTGCCAGCAGCGCATGGGGGGAATCCAATGAGCAGTTCTTC. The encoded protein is CASSAWGESNEQFF.

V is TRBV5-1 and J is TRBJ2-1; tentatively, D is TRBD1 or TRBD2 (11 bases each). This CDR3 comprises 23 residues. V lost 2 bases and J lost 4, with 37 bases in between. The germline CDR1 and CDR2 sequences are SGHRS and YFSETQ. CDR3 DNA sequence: TGCGCCAGCAGCTTACCGGGACAGGGGGGCATCGCTAGCGGGAGGACCCTATACAATGAGCAGTTCTTC. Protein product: CASSLPGQGGIASGRTLYNEQFF.

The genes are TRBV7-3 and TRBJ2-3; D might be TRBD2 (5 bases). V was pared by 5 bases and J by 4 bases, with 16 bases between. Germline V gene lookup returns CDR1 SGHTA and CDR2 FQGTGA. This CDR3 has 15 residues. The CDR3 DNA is TGTGCCAGCAGCCCACGCGGGTCGGCAGCAGATACGCAGTATTTT. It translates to CASSPRGSAADTQYF. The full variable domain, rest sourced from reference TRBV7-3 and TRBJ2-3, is GAGVSQTPSNKVTEKGKYVELRCDPISGHTALYWYRQSLGQGPEFLIYFQGTGAADDSGLPNDRFFAVRPEGSVSTLKIQRTERGDSAVYLCASSPRGSAADTQYFGPGTRLTVL.

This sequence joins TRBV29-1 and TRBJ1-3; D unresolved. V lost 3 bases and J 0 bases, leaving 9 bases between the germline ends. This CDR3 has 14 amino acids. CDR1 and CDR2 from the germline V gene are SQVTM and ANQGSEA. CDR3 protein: CSVEGRSSGNTIYF. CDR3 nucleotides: TGCAGCGTTGAGGGCAGGTCCTCTGGAAACACCATATATTTT.

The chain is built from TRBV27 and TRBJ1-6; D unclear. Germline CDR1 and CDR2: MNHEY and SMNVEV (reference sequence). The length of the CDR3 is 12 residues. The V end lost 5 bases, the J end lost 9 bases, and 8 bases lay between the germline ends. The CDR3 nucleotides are TGTGCCAGCAGTCTAGGACTTTCACCCCTCCACTTT. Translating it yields CASSLGLSPLHF.

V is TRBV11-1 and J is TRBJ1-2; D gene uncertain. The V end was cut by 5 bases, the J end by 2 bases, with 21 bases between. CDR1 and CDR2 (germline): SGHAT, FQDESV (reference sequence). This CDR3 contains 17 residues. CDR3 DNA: TGTGCCAGCAGCCCAGGACCTTTCAGCGGTCTCAACTATGGCTACACCTTC. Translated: CASSPGPFSGLNYGYTF. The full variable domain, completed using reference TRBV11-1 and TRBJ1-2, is EAEVAQSPRYKITEKSQAVAFWCDPISGHATLYWYRQILGQGPELLVQFQDESVVDDSQLPKDRFSAERLKGVDSTLKIQPAELGDSAMYLCASSPGPFSGLNYGYTFGSGTRLTVV.

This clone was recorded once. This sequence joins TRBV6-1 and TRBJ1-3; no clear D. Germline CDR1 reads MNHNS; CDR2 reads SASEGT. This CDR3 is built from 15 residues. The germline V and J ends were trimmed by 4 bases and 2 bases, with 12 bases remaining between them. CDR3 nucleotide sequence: TGTGCCAGCAGTGGTTGGGCGAGTGCTGGAAACACCATATATTTT. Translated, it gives CASSGWASAGNTIYF.

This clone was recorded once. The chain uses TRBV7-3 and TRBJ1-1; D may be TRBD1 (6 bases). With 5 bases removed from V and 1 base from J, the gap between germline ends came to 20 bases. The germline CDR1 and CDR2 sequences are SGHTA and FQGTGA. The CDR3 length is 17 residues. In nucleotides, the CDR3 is TGTGCCAGCAGCATGGGACACCCCATCCTACCGAACACTGAAGCTTTCTTT. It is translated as CASSMGHPILPNTEAFF.

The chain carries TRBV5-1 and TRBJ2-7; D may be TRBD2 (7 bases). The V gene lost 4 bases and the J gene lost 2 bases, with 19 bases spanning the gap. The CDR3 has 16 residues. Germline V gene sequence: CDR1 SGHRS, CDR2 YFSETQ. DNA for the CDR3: TGCGCCAGCAGCAAAGGAGGGAGGGGGGTTACCTACGAGCAGTACTTC. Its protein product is CASSKGGRGVTYEQYF. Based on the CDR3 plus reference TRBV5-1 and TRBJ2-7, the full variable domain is KAGVTQTPRYLIKTRGQQVTLSCSPISGHRSVSWYQQTPGQGLQFLFEYFSETQRNKGNFPGRFSGRQFSNSRSEMNVSTLELGDSALYLCASSKGGRGVTYEQYFGPGTRLTVT.

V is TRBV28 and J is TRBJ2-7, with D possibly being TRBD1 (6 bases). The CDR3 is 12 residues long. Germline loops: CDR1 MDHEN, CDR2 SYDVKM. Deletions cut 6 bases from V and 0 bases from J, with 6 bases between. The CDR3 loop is CASRGASYEQYF. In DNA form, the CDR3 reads TGTGCCAGCAGGGGGGCCTCCTACGAGCAGTACTTC. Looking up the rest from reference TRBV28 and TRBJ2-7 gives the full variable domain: DVKVTQSSRYLVKRTGEKVFLECVQDMDHENMFWYRQDPGLGLRLIYFSYDVKMKEKGDIPEGYSVSREKKERFSLILESASTNQTSMYLCASRGASYEQYFGPGTRLTVT.